This is a list of T cell receptor beta chains from one sample in a study of CD8 T cells in ankylosing spondylitis. TCRdb itself ran the 5' RACE reads through MiXCR, one entry per CDR3 protein. The repertoire holds hundreds of thousands of distinct CDR3 sequences, with 15% to 20% as singletons. The sample comprised blood, either unsorted or a sorted T cell fraction (not recorded which). Every receptor here comes from a male donor with ankylosing spondylitis. Both conserved end residues are part of each CDR3. A D gene is named only where the DNA matches it firmly. Clone size is shown for a subset of rows, as once, few, many or a class of expanded clone.

clone_size j_call v_call d_call cdr3_aa cdr3_nt
many TRBJ1-2 TRBV15 - CATSRDRRQSNSGYTF TGTGCCACCAGCAGAGATCGTCGGCAGTCTAATAGTGGCTACACCTTC
- TRBJ2-2 TRBV19 - CASSIKSGTSNTGELFF TGTGCCAGTAGTATAAAGAGTGGGACCTCGAACACCGGGGAGCTGTTTTTT
- TRBJ2-3 TRBV11-2 TRBD2 CASSFPVGRAPSTDTQYF TGTGCCAGCAGCTTCCCTGTGGGGAGGGCCCCTAGCACAGATACGCAGTATTTT
- TRBJ2-3 TRBV20-1 - CSAQGVGDTQYF TGCAGTGCTCAGGGAGTGGGAGATACGCAGTATTTT
few TRBJ1-2 TRBV4-1 TRBD1 CASSHQTGISNYGYTF TGCGCCAGCAGCCACCAGACAGGGATTTCTAACTATGGCTACACCTTC
- TRBJ2-5 TRBV10-3 - CAISESQGGGQETQYF TGTGCCATCAGTGAGTCGCAAGGGGGGGGACAAGAGACCCAGTACTTC
- TRBJ2-1 TRBV6-1 TRBD2 CASRPGAGGYNEQFF TGTGCCAGCCGCCCCGGGGCGGGGGGTTACAATGAGCAGTTCTTC
- TRBJ2-1 TRBV3-1 TRBD1 CASSQGTGLNNEQFF TGTGCCAGCAGCCAAGGGACAGGGCTGAACAATGAGCAGTTCTTC
few TRBJ2-7 TRBV3-1 - CASSPGASVQGEQYF TGTGCCAGCAGCCCCGGGGCTAGCGTGCAGGGCGAGCAGTACTTC
- TRBJ2-7 TRBV20-1 TRBD2 CGARNHGTSGTEQYF TGCGGTGCTAGGAACCACGGGACTAGCGGGACCGAGCAGTACTTC
few TRBJ2-7 TRBV20-1 TRBD1 CSASRDRGNEQYF TGCAGTGCTAGCCGGGACAGGGGGAACGAGCAGTACTTC
- TRBJ1-2 TRBV2 - CASMGGEYGYTF TGTGCCAGCATGGGGGGGGAATATGGCTACACCTTC
many TRBJ1-1 TRBV12-3/TRBV12-4 TRBD1 CASSPQGADTEAFF TGTGCCAGCAGTCCACAGGGGGCTGACACTGAAGCTTTCTTT
- TRBJ1-2 TRBV7-2 TRBD1 CASSFPAGRGHGYTF TGTGCCAGCAGCTTCCCGGCCGGCAGGGGGCATGGCTACACCTTC
few TRBJ2-2 TRBV18 - CASSPLVTNTGELFF TGTGCCAGCTCACCTCTGGTTACGAACACCGGGGAGCTGTTTTTT
few TRBJ1-2 TRBV30 - CAWSVRRFGYTF TGTGCCTGGAGTGTACGACGCTTTGGCTACACCTTC
many TRBJ2-1 TRBV20-1 TRBD2 CSARVLTSLRNEQFF TGCAGTGCTAGAGTTCTGACTAGCCTTCGGAATGAGCAGTTCTTC
many TRBJ1-2 TRBV12-3/TRBV12-4 - CASSAGGSYGYTF TGTGCCAGCAGTGCTGGGGGATCCTATGGCTACACCTTC
- TRBJ1-1 TRBV28 - CASSLSGLGAFF TGTGCCAGCAGTTTATCCGGGCTGGGAGCTTTCTTT
- TRBJ1-5 TRBV6-2/TRBV6-3 - CASSDHSNQPQHF TGTGCCAGCTCGGATCATAGCAATCAGCCCCAGCATTTT
- TRBJ1-2 TRBV2 - CASHLRQASNYGYTF TGTGCCAGCCACCTTAGACAGGCCTCTAACTATGGCTACACCTTC
- TRBJ2-1 TRBV20-1 - CSARDPRPSYNEQFF TGCAGTGCTAGAGATCCTCGACCCTCCTACAATGAGCAGTTCTTC
- TRBJ2-7 TRBV29-1 - CSVALGGYEQYF TGCAGCGTCGCCTTAGGGGGATACGAGCAGTACTTC
few TRBJ2-2 TRBV18 TRBD1 CASSLRTGANTGELFF TGTGCCAGCTCATTGCGGACAGGGGCGAACACCGGGGAGCTGTTTTTT
- TRBJ2-7 TRBV12-3/TRBV12-4 TRBD2 CASSFSGKTSYEQYF TGTGCCAGCAGTTTCAGCGGGAAAACCTCCTACGAGCAGTACTTC
- TRBJ2-7 TRBV6-1 TRBD2 CASSRLALTSQQYF TGTGCCAGCAGTAGACTAGCGCTCACTTCACAGCAGTACTTC